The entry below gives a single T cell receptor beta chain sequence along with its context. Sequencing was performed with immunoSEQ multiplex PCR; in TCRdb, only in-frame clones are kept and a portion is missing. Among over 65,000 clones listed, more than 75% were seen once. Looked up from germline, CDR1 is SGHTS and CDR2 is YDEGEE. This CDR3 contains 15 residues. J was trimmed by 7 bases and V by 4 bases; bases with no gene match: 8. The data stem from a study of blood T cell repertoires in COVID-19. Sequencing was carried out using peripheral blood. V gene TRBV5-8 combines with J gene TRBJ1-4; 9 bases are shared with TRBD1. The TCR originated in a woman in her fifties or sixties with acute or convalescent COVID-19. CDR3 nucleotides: TGTGCCAGCAGCGCACAGGGGGCGCGTGGTGAAAAACTGTTTTTT. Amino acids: CASSAQGARGEKLFF.